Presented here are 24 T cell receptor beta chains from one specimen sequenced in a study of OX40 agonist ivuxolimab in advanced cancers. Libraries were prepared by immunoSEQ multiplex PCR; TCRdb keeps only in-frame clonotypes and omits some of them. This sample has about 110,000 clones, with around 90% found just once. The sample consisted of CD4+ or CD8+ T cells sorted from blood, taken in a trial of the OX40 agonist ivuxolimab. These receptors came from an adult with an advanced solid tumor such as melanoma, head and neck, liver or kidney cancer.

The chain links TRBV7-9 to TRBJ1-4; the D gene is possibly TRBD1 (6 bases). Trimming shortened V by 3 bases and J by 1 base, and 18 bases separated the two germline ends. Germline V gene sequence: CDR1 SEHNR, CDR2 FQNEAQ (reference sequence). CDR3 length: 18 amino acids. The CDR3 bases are TGTGCCAGCAGCTTCGGGGGGGCGCGTACGTTAACTAATGAAAAACTGTTTTTT. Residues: CASSFGGARTLTNEKLFF.

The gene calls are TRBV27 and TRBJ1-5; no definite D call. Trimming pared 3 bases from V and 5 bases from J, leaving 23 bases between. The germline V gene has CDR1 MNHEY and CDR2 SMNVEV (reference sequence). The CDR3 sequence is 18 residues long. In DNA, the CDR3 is TGTGCCAGCAGTTTTGCATTTTCTGAGGGAGCCGGTCATCAGCCCCAGCATTTT. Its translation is CASSFAFSEGAGHQPQHF.

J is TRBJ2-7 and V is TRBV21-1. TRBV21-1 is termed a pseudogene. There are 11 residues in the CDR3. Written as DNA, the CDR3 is TGTGCCAGCAGCAAAAGGTACGAGCAGTACTTC. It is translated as CASSKRYEQYF.

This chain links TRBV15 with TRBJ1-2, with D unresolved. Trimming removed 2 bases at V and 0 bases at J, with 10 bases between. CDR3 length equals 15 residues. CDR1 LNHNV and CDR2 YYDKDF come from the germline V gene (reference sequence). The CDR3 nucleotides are TGTGCCACCAGCAGACACTACGGATCTAACTATGGCTACACCTTC. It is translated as CATSRHYGSNYGYTF. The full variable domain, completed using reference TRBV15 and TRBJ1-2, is DAMVIQNPRYQVTQFGKPVTLSCSQTLNHNVMYWYQQKSSQAPKLLFHYYDKDFNNEADTPDNFQSRRPNTSFCFLDIRSPGLGDTAMYLCATSRHYGSNYGYTFGSGTRLTVV.

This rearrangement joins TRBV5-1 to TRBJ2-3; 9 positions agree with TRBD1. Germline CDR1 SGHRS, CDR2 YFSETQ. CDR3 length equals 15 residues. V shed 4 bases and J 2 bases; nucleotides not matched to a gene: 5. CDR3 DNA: TGCGCCAGCAGCACCGGGACAGGGAACACAGATACGCAGTATTTT. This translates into CASSTGTGNTDTQYF.

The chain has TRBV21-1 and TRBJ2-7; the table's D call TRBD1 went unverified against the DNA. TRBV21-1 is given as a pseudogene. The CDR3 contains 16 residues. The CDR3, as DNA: TGTGCCAGCAGCAAAGAGGGGGACAGGGGGTTATACGAGCAGTACTTC. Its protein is CASSKEGDRGLYEQYF.

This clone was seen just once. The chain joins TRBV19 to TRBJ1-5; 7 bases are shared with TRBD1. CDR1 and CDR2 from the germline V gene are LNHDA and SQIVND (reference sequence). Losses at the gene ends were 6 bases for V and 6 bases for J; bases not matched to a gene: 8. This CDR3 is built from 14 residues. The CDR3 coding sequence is TGTGCCAGTAGCGTCCGACAGGGTGGTCAGCCCCAGCATTTT. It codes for CASSVRQGGQPQHF.

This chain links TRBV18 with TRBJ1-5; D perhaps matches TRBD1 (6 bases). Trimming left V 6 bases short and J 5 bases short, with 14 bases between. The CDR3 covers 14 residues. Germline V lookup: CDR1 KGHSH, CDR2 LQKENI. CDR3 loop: CASSQGRGDQPQHF. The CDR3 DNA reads TGTGCCAGCTCCCAGGGCAGGGGTGATCAGCCCCAGCATTTT.

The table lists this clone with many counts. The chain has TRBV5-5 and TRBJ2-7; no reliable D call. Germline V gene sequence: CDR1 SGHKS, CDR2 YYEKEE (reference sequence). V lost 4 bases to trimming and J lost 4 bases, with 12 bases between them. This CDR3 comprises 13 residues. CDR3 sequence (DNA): TGTGCCAGCAGCCCTCATGAAGCTTACGAGCAGTACTTC. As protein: CASSPHEAYEQYF.

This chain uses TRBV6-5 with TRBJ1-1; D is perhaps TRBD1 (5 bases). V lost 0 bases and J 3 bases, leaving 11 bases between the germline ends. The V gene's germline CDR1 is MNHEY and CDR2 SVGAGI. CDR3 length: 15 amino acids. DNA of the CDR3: TGTGCCAGCAGTTACTCGCCCAGGGAGGACACTGAAGCTTTCTTT. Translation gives CASSYSPREDTEAFF.

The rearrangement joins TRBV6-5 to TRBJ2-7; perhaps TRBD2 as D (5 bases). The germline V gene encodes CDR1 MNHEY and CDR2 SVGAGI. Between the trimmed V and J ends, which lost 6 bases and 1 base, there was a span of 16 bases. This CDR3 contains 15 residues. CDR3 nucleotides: TGTGCCAGCAGCCGCTTTCTGGGAGCGTCCTACGAGCAGTACTTC. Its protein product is CASSRFLGASYEQYF.

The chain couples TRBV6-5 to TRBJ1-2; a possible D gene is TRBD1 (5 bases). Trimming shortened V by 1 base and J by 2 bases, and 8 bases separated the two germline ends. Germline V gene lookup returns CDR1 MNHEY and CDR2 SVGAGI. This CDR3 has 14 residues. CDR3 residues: CASSYWGTNYGYTF. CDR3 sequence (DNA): TGTGCCAGCAGTTACTGGGGCACCAACTATGGCTACACCTTC.

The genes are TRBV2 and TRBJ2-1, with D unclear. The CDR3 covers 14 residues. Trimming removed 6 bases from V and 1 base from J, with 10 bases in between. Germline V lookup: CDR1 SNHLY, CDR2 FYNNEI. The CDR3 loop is CASRPDRSYNEQFF. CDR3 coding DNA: TGTGCCAGCAGACCCGACCGGTCCTACAATGAGCAGTTCTTC.

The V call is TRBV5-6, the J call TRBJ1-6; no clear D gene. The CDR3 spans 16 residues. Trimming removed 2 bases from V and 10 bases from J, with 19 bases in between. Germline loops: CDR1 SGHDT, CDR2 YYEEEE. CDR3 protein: CASSFRTTPAESPLHF. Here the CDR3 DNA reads TGTGCCAGCAGCTTCCGTACTACCCCAGCGGAATCACCCCTCCACTTT.

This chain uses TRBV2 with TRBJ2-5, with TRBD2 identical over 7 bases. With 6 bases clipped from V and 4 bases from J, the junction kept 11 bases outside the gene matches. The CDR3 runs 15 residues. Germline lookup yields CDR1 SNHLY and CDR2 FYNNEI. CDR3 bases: TGTGCCAGCAGGGGGCGGCGGGAGAAGGTAGAGACCCAGTACTTC. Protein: CASRGRREKVETQYF.

For the CDR3, the DNA is TGTGCCAGCAGGCTAGCGGGGGATGCCTACGAGCAGTACTTC. Translated, it gives CASRLAGDAYEQYF. J is TRBJ2-7 and V is TRBV28; 10 nucleotides line up with TRBD2. This CDR3 has 14 amino acids. Germline CDR1 MDHEN, CDR2 SYDVKM. V gave up 6 bases and J gave up 2 bases; unmatched junction bases: 4.

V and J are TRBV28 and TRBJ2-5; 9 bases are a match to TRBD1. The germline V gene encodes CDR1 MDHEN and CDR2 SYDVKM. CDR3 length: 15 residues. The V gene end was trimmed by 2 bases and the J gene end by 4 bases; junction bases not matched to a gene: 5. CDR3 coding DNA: TGTGCCAGCAGTTTAGGGGGACAGGGAGGAGAGACCCAGTACTTC. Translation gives CASSLGGQGGETQYF.

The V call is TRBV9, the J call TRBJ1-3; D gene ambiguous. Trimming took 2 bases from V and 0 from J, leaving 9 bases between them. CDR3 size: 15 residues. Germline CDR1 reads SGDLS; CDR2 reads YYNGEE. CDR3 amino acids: CASSVYGSSGNTIYF. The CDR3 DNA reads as TGTGCCAGCAGCGTCTACGGTAGCTCTGGAAACACCATATATTTT.

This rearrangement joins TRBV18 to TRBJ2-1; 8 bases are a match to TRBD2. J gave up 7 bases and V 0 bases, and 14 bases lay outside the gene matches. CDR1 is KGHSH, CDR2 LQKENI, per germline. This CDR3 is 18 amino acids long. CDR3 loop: CASSPPFGTSGGQNEQFF. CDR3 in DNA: TGTGCCAGCTCACCACCGTTTGGCACTAGCGGAGGACAAAATGAGCAGTTCTTC.

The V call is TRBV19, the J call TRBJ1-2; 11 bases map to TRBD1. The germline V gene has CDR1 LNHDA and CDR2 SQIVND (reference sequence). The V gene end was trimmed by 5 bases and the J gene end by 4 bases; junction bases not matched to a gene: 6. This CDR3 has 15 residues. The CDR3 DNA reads TGTGCCAGTAGTCACCGGGACAGGGGGTCCTATGGCTACACCTTC. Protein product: CASSHRDRGSYGYTF.

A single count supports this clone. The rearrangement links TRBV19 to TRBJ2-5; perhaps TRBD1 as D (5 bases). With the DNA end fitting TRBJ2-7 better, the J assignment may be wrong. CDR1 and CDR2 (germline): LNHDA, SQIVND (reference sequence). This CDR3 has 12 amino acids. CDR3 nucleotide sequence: TGTGCCAGTAGTATACAGGGTGACGAGCAGTACTTC. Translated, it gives CASSIQGDEQYF.

CDR3 sequence (DNA): TGTGCCAGCTCACTACGTGGGGCGGGAGGGACCTACGAGCAGTACTTC. It specifies CASSLRGAGGTYEQYF. The genes are TRBV18 and TRBJ2-7, with 9 positions matching TRBD2. The CDR3 has 16 residues. Germline-derived CDR1 and CDR2 are KGHSH and LQKENI. The junction had 9 bases not matched to a gene; V was cut back by 4 bases and J by 2 bases.

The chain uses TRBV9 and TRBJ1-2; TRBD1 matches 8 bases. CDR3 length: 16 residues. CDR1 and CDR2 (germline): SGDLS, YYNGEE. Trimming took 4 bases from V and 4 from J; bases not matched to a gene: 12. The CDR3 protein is CASSFSGQGSGYGYTF. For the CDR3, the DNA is TGTGCCAGCAGCTTCTCCGGACAGGGAAGCGGCTATGGCTACACCTTC.

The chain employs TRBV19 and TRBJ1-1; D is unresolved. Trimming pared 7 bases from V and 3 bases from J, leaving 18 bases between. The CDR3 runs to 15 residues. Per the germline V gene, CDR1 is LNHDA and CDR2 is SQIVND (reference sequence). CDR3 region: CASTSRVAAHTEAFF. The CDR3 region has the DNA TGTGCCAGTACCTCTCGGGTGGCAGCTCACACTGAAGCTTTCTTT.